The 16 T cell receptor beta chains listed next were all sequenced from one sample in a study of blood T cell repertoires in COVID-19. Sequencing was performed with immunoSEQ multiplex PCR; in TCRdb, only in-frame clones are kept and a portion is missing. The sample has 200,000 to 300,000 clones, 86% seen once. Sequencing was done on a sample of peripheral blood. The receptors derive from a woman between 55 and 75 years old who had recovered from COVID-19.

The gene calls are TRBV18 and TRBJ2-5, with TRBD1 as a possible D gene (5 bases). The germline V gene has CDR1 KGHSH and CDR2 LQKENI. CDR3 size: 13 residues. Deletions cut 3 bases from V and 5 bases from J, with 10 bases between. The CDR3 DNA follows: TGTGCCAGCTCACCGGGGCCAAAGGAGACCCAGTACTTC. As protein: CASSPGPKETQYF.

The V gene is TRBV7-2, the J gene TRBJ1-1; unclear D gene. Germline V gene lookup returns CDR1 SGHTA and CDR2 FQGNSA. The CDR3 spans 14 residues. Trimming cost V 1 base and J 1 base, with 7 bases left between them. In DNA, the CDR3 is TGTGCCAGCAGCTTAGAGCGAAGGAACACTGAAGCTTTCTTT. Translation: CASSLERRNTEAFF.

Here the CDR3 reads CASSRDSSSDTQYF. The CDR3 region has the DNA TGTGCCAGCAGCCGGGACAGTTCATCAGATACGCAGTATTTT. The chain uses TRBV11-2 and TRBJ2-3, with 7 nucleotides matching TRBD1. This CDR3 is 14 amino acids long. Germline assignment: CDR1 SGHAT and CDR2 FQNNGV. Trimming at V came to 5 bases and at J to 4 bases, leaving 6 bases not matched to a gene.

The genes are TRBV6-5 and TRBJ2-7, with 8 positions matching TRBD1. This CDR3 has 15 amino acids. The trim removed 0 bases at V and 2 bases at J, leaving 3 bases unmatched. The germline V gene encodes CDR1 MNHEY and CDR2 SVGAGI. The CDR3 here is CASSYSETGAYEQYF. The DNA of the CDR3 is TGTGCCAGCAGTTACTCGGAGACAGGGGCCTACGAGCAGTACTTC.

This chain uses TRBV5-4 with TRBJ1-6; TRBD1 matches 10 bases. V gave up 2 bases and J gave up 7 bases; unmatched junction bases: 6. This CDR3 has 16 residues. The germline CDR1 and CDR2 sequences are SGHNT and YYREEE (reference sequence). Written as DNA, the CDR3 is TGTGCCAGCAGCTTCTCGACAGGGGGCATGAATTCACCCCTCCACTTT. This encodes CASSFSTGGMNSPLHF.

The chain combines TRBV7-2 with TRBJ2-7; no clear D. Germline values: CDR1 SGHTA, CDR2 FQGNSA. V shed 2 bases and J shed 3 bases, with 11 bases lying between them. The CDR3 is 14 amino acids. DNA for the CDR3: TGTGCCAGCAGCTTAAGATCAGATTACTACGAGCAGTACTTC. This codes for CASSLRSDYYEQYF.

The chain uses TRBV14 and TRBJ1-2; TRBD1 agrees at 8 bases. V dropped 1 base and J dropped 7; count of bases not matched to a gene: 8. This CDR3 contains 15 residues. Germline V lookup: CDR1 SGHDN, CDR2 FVKESK. The DNA of the CDR3 is TGTGCCAGCAGCCAAGTCCGGACAGGGCTCGGTGGCTACACCTTC. It specifies CASSQVRTGLGGYTF.

This clone was found a few times. The gene calls are TRBV7-3 and TRBJ2-1, with D tentatively TRBD1 (5 bases). This CDR3 comprises 14 residues. Deletions cut 1 base from V and 10 bases from J, with 14 bases between. Germline CDR1 SGHTA, CDR2 FQGTGA. The CDR3 sequence is CASSLMGLGAEQFF. The CDR3 nucleotides read TGTGCCAGCAGCTTAATGGGGCTAGGCGCGGAGCAGTTCTTC.

The chain couples TRBV11-2 to TRBJ1-1; perhaps TRBD1 as D (6 bases). Trimming took 4 bases from V and 1 from J, leaving 13 bases between them. The CDR3 loop spans 15 amino acids. Germline loops: CDR1 SGHAT, CDR2 FQNNGV. DNA for the CDR3: TGTGCCAGCAGCTGGTCGGGCAGGGGGAACACTGAAGCTTTCTTT. Translated: CASSWSGRGNTEAFF.

This clone was seen only a few times. The chain combines TRBV19 with TRBJ1-2, with D possibly TRBD1 on 6 matching bases. The V gene's germline CDR1 is LNHDA and CDR2 SQIVND (reference sequence). CDR3 length: 13 residues. The germline V and J ends were trimmed by 1 base and 5 bases, with 8 bases remaining between them. The CDR3 bases are TGTGCCAGTAGTATAGGAGGGGGATATGGCTACACCTTC. Translated, it gives CASSIGGGYGYTF. Together with reference TRBV19 and TRBJ1-2, the CDR3 gives the full variable domain: DGGITQSPKYLFRKEGQNVTLSCEQNLNHDAMYWYRQDPGQGLRLIYYSQIVNDFQKGDIAEGYSVSREKKESFPLTVTSAQKNPTAFYLCASSIGGGYGYTFGSGTRLTVV.

This clone was picked up a small number of times. The V and J genes are TRBV6-5 and TRBJ1-1; 8 nucleotides agree with TRBD1. Unmatched junction bases numbered 2, after V lost 2 bases and J lost 0 bases. Germline V CDR1 and CDR2: MNHEY, SVGAGI. The CDR3 is made up of 15 amino acids. CDR3 residues: CASSYQDRVNTEAFF. In DNA form, the CDR3 reads TGTGCCAGCAGTTACCAGGACAGGGTGAACACTGAAGCTTTCTTT.

This sequence joins TRBV6-5 and TRBJ1-6; TRBD1 matches at 7 bases. V lost 6 bases to trimming and J lost 14 bases; unmatched junction nucleotides: 13. The CDR3 has 14 amino acids. The germline V gene has CDR1 MNHEY and CDR2 SVGAGI. The DNA of the CDR3 is TGTGCCAGCAGGAACCTACAGGGGTCCCTGGCCCTCCACTTT. Protein sequence: CASRNLQGSLALHF.

The rearrangement uses TRBV3-1 (or the pseudogene TRBV3-2) and TRBJ1-6, with a possible D match to TRBD1 (6 bases). Looked up from germline, CDR1 is LGHDT and CDR2 is YNNKEL (reference sequence). Trimming shortened V by 0 bases and J by 12 bases, and 15 bases separated the two germline ends. The length of the CDR3 is 15 residues. The chain's CDR3 is CASSQEDQGLGPLHF. The CDR3 DNA reads TGTGCCAGCAGCCAAGAGGACCAGGGGCTGGGACCCCTCCACTTT.

This clone was picked up a small number of times. The chain carries TRBV30 and TRBJ2-5; a weak D match, TRBD1 (6 bases). The CDR3 has 14 amino acids. Trimming pared 4 bases from V and 2 bases from J, leaving 14 bases between. Germline V gene data show CDR1 as GTSNPN and CDR2 as SVGIG (reference sequence). The CDR3 sequence: CAWTLQGPQETQYF. The CDR3 coding sequence is TGTGCCTGGACCCTGCAGGGGCCACAAGAGACCCAGTACTTC.

The rearrangement joins TRBV6-2 or TRBV6-3 to TRBJ2-7; 9 nucleotides agree with TRBD2. CDR1 MNHEY and CDR2 SVGEGT come from the germline V gene. The length of the CDR3 is 16 residues. Trimming cost V 0 bases and J 6 bases; bases outside gene matches: 9. CDR3 protein: CASSYSWGLAGSEQYF. The CDR3 DNA reads as TGTGCCAGCAGTTACTCGTGGGGGCTAGCGGGGAGCGAGCAGTACTTC.

This clone was recorded a few times. The chain combines TRBV5-1 with TRBJ1-2; 9 bases are shared with TRBD1. The ends lost 1 base at V and 7 bases at J; junction bases unmatched: 8. In germline, CDR1 is SGHRS, CDR2 YFSETQ. The CDR3 totals 15 residues. Here the CDR3 reads CASSLNRDRVFGYTF. CDR3 DNA: TGCGCCAGCAGCTTGAACCGGGACAGGGTTTTTGGCTACACCTTC.